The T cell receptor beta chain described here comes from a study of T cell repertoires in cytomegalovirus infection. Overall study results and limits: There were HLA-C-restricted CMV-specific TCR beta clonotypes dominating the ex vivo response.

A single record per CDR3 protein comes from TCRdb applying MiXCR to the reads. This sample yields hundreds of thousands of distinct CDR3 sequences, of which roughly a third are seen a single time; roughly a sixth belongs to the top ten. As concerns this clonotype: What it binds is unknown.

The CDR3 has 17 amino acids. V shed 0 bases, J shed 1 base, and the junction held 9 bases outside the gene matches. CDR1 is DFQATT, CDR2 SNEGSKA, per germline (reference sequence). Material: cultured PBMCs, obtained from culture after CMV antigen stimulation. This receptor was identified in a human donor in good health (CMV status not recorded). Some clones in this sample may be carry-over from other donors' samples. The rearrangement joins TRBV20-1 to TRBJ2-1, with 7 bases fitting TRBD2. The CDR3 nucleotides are TGCAGTGCTAGAGACTCGGAGCGGGAAGGGTCCTACAATGAGCAGTTCTTC. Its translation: CSARDSEREGSYNEQFF.